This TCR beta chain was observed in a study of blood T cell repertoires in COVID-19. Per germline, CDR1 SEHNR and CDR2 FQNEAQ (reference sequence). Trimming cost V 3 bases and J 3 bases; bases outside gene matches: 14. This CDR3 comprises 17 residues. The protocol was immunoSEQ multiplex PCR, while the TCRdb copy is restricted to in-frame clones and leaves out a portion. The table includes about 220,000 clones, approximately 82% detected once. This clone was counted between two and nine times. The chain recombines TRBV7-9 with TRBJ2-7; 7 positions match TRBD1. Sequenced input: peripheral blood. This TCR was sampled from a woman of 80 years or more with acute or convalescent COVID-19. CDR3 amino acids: CASSLGTAPSRGYEQYF. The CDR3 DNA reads TGTGCCAGCAGCTTGGGGACAGCCCCTTCAAGGGGCTACGAGCAGTACTTC.